This T cell receptor (beta chain) was profiled in a study of T cell responses to AZD1222 COVID-19 vaccine. Assay: immunoSEQ multiplex PCR; the TCRdb copy retains only in-frame clones and omits some. The data show roughly 85,000 clones, with 90% seen just once and about 3.5% held by the top ten. This sequence originates from an adult who received the AZD1222 COVID-19 vaccine. Sample: peripheral blood, taken 28 days after the second AZD1222 dose.

DNA for the CDR3: TGTGCCAGTACCTCTAGCGGGGGGTTAGGAGAGACCCAGTACTTC. It codes for CASTSSGGLGETQYF. The genes are TRBV19 and TRBJ2-5, with TRBD2 matching 11 bases. V was clipped by 7 bases and J by 4 bases; unmatched bases: 8. The CDR3 consists of 15 residues. CDR1 is LNHDA and CDR2 is SQIVND in the germline V gene (reference sequence).